The rows below give T cell receptor beta chains drawn from one sample of a study of PD-1 blockade in classical Hodgkin lymphoma. Generated by immunoSEQ multiplex PCR, the TCRdb table keeps only in-frame clones and is missing some. There are over 80,000 clones in the sample; around 80% occur only once, and just under 9.5% lies in the top ten. The sample here was peripheral blood mononuclear cells (PBMCs), taken before the fourth cycle of nivolumab. These receptors were taken from a human donor with classical Hodgkin lymphoma. CDR3s include the opening cysteine and the closing phenylalanine or tryptophan. D genes are given only for firm matches. Size is stated for part of the rows, as once, few or many counts, or as a class when the clone is expanded.

CASSEGFGEQYF	TGTGCCAGCAGTGAAGGTTTTGGGGAGCAGTACTTC	TRBJ2-7	.	TRBV6-1	.
CASSTGPSTDTQYF	TGTGCCAGTAGCACAGGGCCGAGCACAGATACGCAGTATTTT	TRBJ2-3	.	TRBV19	.
CASYGGPPTYEQYF	TGTGCCAGCTACGGTGGCCCCCCTACCTACGAGCAGTACTTC	TRBJ2-7	.	TRBV6-5	.
CASTPIGGLGTQYF	TGTGCCAGTACCCCCATCGGGGGGCTAGGGACCCAGTACTTC	TRBJ2-5	.	TRBV19	.
CSVHGRGYGYTF	TGCAGCGTTCACGGCAGGGGCTATGGCTACACCTTC	TRBJ1-2	.	TRBV29-1	.
CASSLIDQPQHF	TGTGCCAGCAGTTTAATTGATCAGCCCCAGCATTTT	TRBJ1-5	.	TRBV28	.
CASMQWGANTEAFF	TGTGCCAGCATGCAATGGGGGGCGAACACTGAAGCTTTCTTT	TRBJ1-1	.	TRBV6-5	.
CAWQGTSGHNEQFF	TGTGCCTGGCAGGGGACTAGCGGACACAATGAGCAGTTCTTC	TRBJ2-1	TRBD2	TRBV30	.
CASSYSGQGTDTQYF	TGTGCCAGCAGTTACTCGGGACAGGGAACAGATACGCAGTATTTT	TRBJ2-3	TRBD1	TRBV6-6	.
CASSQDPRGLAEAFF	TGTGCCAGCAGCCAAGATCCGCGTGGACTGGCTGAAGCTTTCTTT	TRBJ1-1	.	TRBV4-2	.
CASSPTGGYTGELFF	TGTGCCAGCTCACCGACAGGGGGATATACCGGGGAGCTGTTTTTT	TRBJ2-2	TRBD1	TRBV18	.
CAINRVDGYTF	TGTGCCATCAACAGGGTTGATGGCTACACCTTC	TRBJ1-2	.	TRBV10-3	.
CASSSTEETQYF	TGTGCTAGCTCCTCGACAGAAGAGACCCAGTACTTC	TRBJ2-5	.	TRBV12-5	.
CASRPTGFQETQYF	TGTGCCAGCAGACCGACAGGGTTCCAAGAGACCCAGTACTTC	TRBJ2-5	TRBD1	TRBV6-5	.
CAISDRLNQPQHF	TGTGCCATCAGCGACAGACTCAATCAGCCCCAGCATTTT	TRBJ1-5	.	TRBV10-3	.
CASSPQGAGYNEQFF	TGCGCCAGCAGCCCCCAGGGAGCGGGCTACAATGAGCAGTTCTTC	TRBJ2-1	.	TRBV5-1	.
CASSLVAGTYQTGELFF	TGTGCCAGCAGCTTAGTGGCGGGCACGTATCAAACCGGGGAGCTGTTTTTT	TRBJ2-2	.	TRBV7-3	.
CASSERGSGRPPRNEQFF	TGTGCCAGCAGTGAAAGGGGTAGCGGGAGGCCCCCACGCAATGAGCAGTTCTTC	TRBJ2-1	TRBD2	TRBV6-1	once
CATHPQIRTDCSYEQYF	TGTGCCACCCACCCCCAGATCCGGACAGACTGCTCCTACGAGCAGTACTTC	TRBJ2-7	.	TRBV7-4	.
CASSFQGYSNQPQHF	TGTGCCAGCAGCTTTCAGGGATATAGCAATCAGCCCCAGCATTTT	TRBJ1-5	.	TRBV7-2	.
CASSLARLGSQETQYF	TGCGCCAGCAGCTTGGCACGTCTGGGGTCCCAAGAGACCCAGTACTTC	TRBJ2-5	.	TRBV5-1	.
CASSLGTGGDTEAFF	TGTGCCAGCAGCCTAGGGACAGGGGGCGACACTGAAGCTTTCTTT	TRBJ1-1	TRBD1	TRBV7-9	few
CASSVGRGNQPQHF	TGTGCCAGCAGCGTAGGGAGGGGCAATCAGCCCCAGCATTTT	TRBJ1-5	.	TRBV9	.
CASSIDPGTGIGKLFF	TGTGCCAGTAGTATAGACCCCGGGACAGGGATTGGAAAACTGTTTTTT	TRBJ1-4	TRBD1	TRBV19	.
CASGRDTNQPQHF	TGTGCCAGCGGACGGGACACCAATCAGCCCCAGCATTTT	TRBJ1-5	.	TRBV11-2	few
CASSSPRGYPYEQYF	TGTGCCAGCAGCTCGCCTAGGGGCTATCCCTACGAGCAGTACTTC	TRBJ2-7	.	TRBV27	.
CASKRGVGYGYTF	TGTGCCTCGAAACGGGGCGTAGGCTATGGCTACACCTTC	TRBJ1-2	.	TRBV28	once
CATFSYNEQFF	TGTGCCACCTTCTCCTACAATGAGCAGTTCTTC	TRBJ2-1	.	TRBV7-2	once
CASSLAANTQYF	TGTGCCAGCAGCTTAGCGGCGAATACGCAGTATTTT	TRBJ2-3	.	TRBV7-9	.
CASHLFGTGGGELFF	TGTGCCAGCCACCTTTTCGGGACAGGGGGCGGGGAGCTGTTTTTT	TRBJ2-2	TRBD1	TRBV6-5	.
CASSSRTGVNYGYTF	TGTGCCAGTAGTTCGCGGACAGGTGTTAACTATGGCTACACCTTC	TRBJ1-2	TRBD1	TRBV19	.
CATSAEGAGDTQYF	TGTGCCACCTCGGCGGAGGGGGCGGGAGATACGCAGTATTTT	TRBJ2-3	.	TRBV19	.
CASSPQGVGVSTDTQYF	TGTGCCAGCAGTCCTCAGGGGGTCGGGGTTAGCACAGATACGCAGTATTTT	TRBJ2-3	TRBD1	TRBV28	.
CASSSGTASSGNTIYF	TGTGCCAGCAGTTCCGGGACAGCCAGCTCTGGAAACACCATATATTTT	TRBJ1-3	TRBD1	TRBV6-5	.
CASSPNFQGGTEAFF	TGTGCCAGCAGTCCCAACTTTCAGGGGGGGACTGAAGCTTTCTTT	TRBJ1-1	TRBD1	TRBV27	.
CASSRDRVNQPQHF	TGTGCCAGTAGTAGGGACAGGGTTAATCAGCCCCAGCATTTT	TRBJ1-5	TRBD1	TRBV19	.
CASSRYRADGNQPQHF	TGTGCCAGCAGCCGATACAGGGCAGATGGCAATCAGCCCCAGCATTTT	TRBJ1-5	.	TRBV13	many
CASSTRGLGETQYF	TGTGCCAGTAGCACCAGGGGATTAGGAGAGACCCAGTACTTC	TRBJ2-5	.	TRBV19	.
CASSSQGGNNQPQHF	TGTGCCAGCAGCTCCCAGGGGGGGAACAATCAGCCCCAGCATTTT	TRBJ1-5	TRBD1	TRBV7-2	.
CASSLAYEQYF	TGTGCCAGCAGCTTGGCGTACGAGCAGTACTTC	TRBJ2-7	.	TRBV5-4	.